This entry lists 24 T cell receptor beta chains sequenced from one sample in a study of cytotoxic CD8 clonotypes in ibrutinib-treated CLL. TCRdb's copy holds only in-frame clones and misses some; the assay was immunoSEQ multiplex PCR. Seen here are roughly 110,000 clones, approximately 58% observed once, and the top ten hold 30% to 45%. The sample here was PBMCs, taken after 24 months of ibrutinib treatment. These receptors all come from a human donor with chronic lymphocytic leukemia.

The V gene is TRBV5-4, the J gene TRBJ2-7; 9 bases agree with TRBD1. After removal of 4 bases from V and 5 bases from J, the junction contained 10 bases not matched to a gene. CDR3 length: 15 residues. Germline V gene sequence: CDR1 SGHNT, CDR2 YYREEE (reference sequence). The chain's CDR3 is CASSPPGQGSHEQYF. The DNA for the CDR3 is TGTGCCAGCAGCCCCCCCGGACAGGGGTCCCACGAGCAGTACTTC.

J is TRBJ2-5 and V is TRBV9; 10 bases match TRBD1. Germline loops: CDR1 SGDLS, CDR2 YYNGEE. V lost 3 bases, J lost 5 bases, and 7 bases stayed unmatched. The CDR3 is made up of 15 amino acids. The CDR3 region is CASSAGGQGRETQYF. The CDR3 DNA reads as TGTGCCAGCAGCGCAGGGGGACAGGGGCGCGAGACCCAGTACTTC.

CDR3 residues: CASAGEVGTEAFF. CDR3 nucleotide sequence: TGTGCCAGCGCAGGGGAAGTGGGTACTGAAGCTTTCTTT. The rearrangement links TRBV18 to TRBJ1-1; weak D call: TRBD1 (6 bases). The CDR3 runs 13 residues. V lost 8 bases, J lost 5 bases, and 15 bases lay in between. Per germline, CDR1 KGHSH and CDR2 LQKENI.

In its sample, this clone was seen a few times. V and J are TRBV2 and TRBJ1-2; D perhaps matches TRBD1 (5 bases). CDR1 is SNHLY, CDR2 FYNNEI, per germline. The CDR3 runs to 13 residues. V dropped 7 bases and J dropped 8 bases, with 17 bases sitting between them. DNA of the CDR3: TGTGCCAGCATTGCCCAGGGAGTAGGGGGCTACACCTTC. Its translation is CASIAQGVGGYTF.

The V gene is TRBV7-3, the J gene TRBJ2-2, with 8 bases matching TRBD1. The CDR3 is 16 residues long. Losses at the gene ends were 4 bases for V and 1 base for J; bases not matched to a gene: 5. Per the germline V gene, CDR1 is SGHTA and CDR2 is FQGTGA. The CDR3 here is CASSSWTGKNTGELFF. In DNA, the CDR3 is TGTGCCAGCAGCTCTTGGACAGGGAAGAACACCGGGGAGCTGTTTTTT.

This chain connects TRBV30 to TRBJ1-3, with D tentatively TRBD1 (5 bases). V shed 3 bases and J shed 2 bases, with 11 bases lying between them. Germline V gene sequence: CDR1 GTSNPN, CDR2 SVGIG (reference sequence). This CDR3 region has 14 residues. CDR3 DNA sequence: TGTGCCTGGAGGCTTTCGGGGGCTGGAAACACCATATATTTT. This translates into CAWRLSGAGNTIYF.

The rearrangement links TRBV30 to TRBJ2-3; possibly TRBD2 for D (5 bases). The CDR3 sequence is 14 residues long. Trimming left V 6 bases short and J 3 bases short, with 16 bases between. The germline gives CDR1 GTSNPN, CDR2 SVGIG (reference sequence). CDR3 sequence reads: CACPTGGLTDTQYF. The CDR3 DNA reads as TGTGCCTGCCCTACCGGCGGGCTTACAGATACGCAGTATTTT.

This clone was detected only once. The chain uses TRBV10-3 and TRBJ2-2; TRBD1 aligns across 8 bases. CDR1 and CDR2 (germline): ENHRY, SYGVKD. The CDR3 has 16 amino acids. The ends lost 3 bases at V and 8 bases at J; junction bases unmatched: 11. The CDR3, as DNA: TGTGCCATCAGTGAACCAGGACAGGGTAGTATGGGGGAGCTGTTTTTT. This translates into CAISEPGQGSMGELFF.

The CDR3 coding sequence is TGTGCCAGCAGCGTAGCGGGAGTCGGGGAGCTGTTTTTT. Translation gives CASSVAGVGELFF. The chain employs TRBV9 and TRBJ2-2; possibly TRBD2 for D (6 bases). This CDR3 region has 13 residues. Germline-derived CDR1 and CDR2 are SGDLS and YYNGEE. V was trimmed by 0 bases and J by 7 bases, leaving 7 bases between them. The full variable domain, its missing parts supplied by reference TRBV9 and TRBJ2-2, is DSGVTQTPKHLITATGQRVTLRCSPRSGDLSVYWYQQSLDQGLQFLIQYYNGEERAKGNILERFSAQQFPDLHSELNLSSLELGDSALYFCASSVAGVGELFFGEGSRLTVL.

This clone was seen a few times. For the CDR3, the DNA is TGTGCCAGTAGTTATTCAGGGGGCCCGGGAGAGCAGTACTTC. Its translation: CASSYSGGPGEQYF. This chain connects TRBV19 to TRBJ2-7, with 8 nucleotides matching TRBD1. Unmatched junction bases numbered 10, after V lost 5 bases and J lost 7 bases. CDR1 LNHDA and CDR2 SQIVND come from the germline V gene (reference sequence). The CDR3 has 14 amino acids. The full variable domain, with the rest looked up from reference TRBV19 and TRBJ2-7, is DGGITQSPKYLFRKEGQNVTLSCEQNLNHDAMYWYRQDPGQGLRLIYYSQIVNDFQKGDIAEGYSVSREKKESFPLTVTSAQKNPTAFYLCASSYSGGPGEQYFGPGTRLTVT.

V and J are TRBV6-1 and TRBJ1-2, with 9 bases identical to TRBD1. This CDR3 has 14 amino acids. The germline V gene encodes CDR1 MNHNS and CDR2 SASEGT. J was trimmed by 1 base and V by 6 bases; bases with no gene match: 3. CDR3 loop: CASRGTGLNYGYTF. The CDR3 DNA reads TGTGCCAGCAGAGGGACAGGGCTTAACTATGGCTACACCTTC.

As regards this clone: An end of the junction does not agree with germline; a read error may underlie this. The CDR3 DNA is TGTGCCAGCAGTGACGGCAGGCTGATATCAGACTTT. Its translation is CASSDGRLISDF. The rearrangement joins TRBV2 to TRBJ1-1; D is ambiguous. There are 12 residues in the CDR3. Germline lookup yields CDR1 SNHLY and CDR2 FYNNEI. Based on the CDR3 plus reference TRBV2 and TRBJ1-1, the full variable domain is EPEVTQTPSHQVTQMGQEVILRCVPISNHLYFYWYRQILGQKVEFLVSFYNNEISEKSEIFDDQFSVERPDGSNFTLKIRSTKLEDSAMYFCASSDGRLISDFGQGTRLTVV.

This clone was picked up a small number of times. The rearrangement links TRBV27 to TRBJ1-6, with 8 bases lining up with TRBD1. The CDR3 consists of 14 residues. V lost 5 bases, J lost 6 bases, and 3 bases stayed unmatched. Germline assignment: CDR1 MNHEY and CDR2 SMNVEV (reference sequence). CDR3 nucleotides: TGTGCCAGCAGTAACGGACAGGGTAATTCACCCCTCCACTTT. Its translation is CASSNGQGNSPLHF.

The gene calls are TRBV7-3 and TRBJ2-3; 12 bases fit TRBD2. Per germline, CDR1 SGHTA and CDR2 FQGTGA. This CDR3 has 16 amino acids. J gave up 7 bases and V 5 bases, and 10 bases lay outside the gene matches. The CDR3 here is CASSPPSGGGRNTQYF. The CDR3 DNA reads TGTGCCAGCAGCCCGCCTAGCGGGGGGGGTAGAAATACGCAGTATTTT.

V is TRBV18 and J is TRBJ2-7; D gene ambiguous. Germline CDR1 KGHSH, CDR2 LQKENI. This CDR3 contains 13 residues. Trimming took off 3 bases at V and 0 bases at J, with 6 bases between the two ends. The CDR3 DNA reads as TGTGCCAGCTCACCGACGGCCTCCTACGAGCAGTACTTC. This gives the protein CASSPTASYEQYF.

This clone has just one count. CDR3 DNA: TGCGCCAGCAGTCAGCTCCAGGGGGACTACACCTTC. Its translation: CASSQLQGDYTF. The rearrangement joins TRBV23-1 to TRBJ1-2, with 7 bases matching TRBD1. TRBV23-1 has ORF status, its function being uncertain. With 3 bases clipped from V and 10 bases from J, the junction kept 5 bases outside the gene matches. The CDR3 has 12 amino acids.

This chain uses TRBV7-9 with TRBJ2-5; 7 bases map to TRBD2. This CDR3 comprises 15 residues. J was trimmed by 5 bases and V by 0 bases; bases with no gene match: 6. CDR1 and CDR2 from the germline V gene are SEHNR and FQNEAQ (reference sequence). In nucleotides, the CDR3 is TGTGCCAGCAGCTTAGCCGTCCAGGGAGGGGAGACCCAGTACTTC. Its protein product is CASSLAVQGGETQYF.

The chain uses TRBV30 and TRBJ1-4; the D gene is possibly TRBD1 (6 bases). The V end was cut by 0 bases, the J end by 4 bases, with 15 bases between. CDR3 length equals 16 residues. The germline gives CDR1 GTSNPN, CDR2 SVGIG (reference sequence). CDR3 amino acids: CAWSVGAQGFNEKLFF. The CDR3 nucleotides read TGTGCCTGGAGTGTAGGTGCGCAGGGGTTTAATGAAAAACTGTTTTTT.

The chain uses TRBV4-3 and TRBJ1-4, with D maybe TRBD1 (6 bases). V was shortened by 0 bases and J by 0 bases, with 23 bases between the two germline ends. Germline V CDR1 and CDR2: LGHNA, YSLEER. The CDR3 length is 21 residues. The CDR3 loop is CASSQENHAGAAEATNEKLFF. The DNA of the CDR3 is TGCGCCAGCAGCCAAGAGAACCATGCAGGGGCAGCGGAGGCAACTAATGAAAAACTGTTTTTT.

The chain links TRBV6-1 to TRBJ1-1, with D tentatively TRBD1 (5 bases). Germline CDR1 reads MNHNS; CDR2 reads SASEGT. V was pared by 6 bases and J by 0 bases, with 14 bases between. The CDR3 runs 15 residues. CDR3 sequence reads: CASSPLAGLNTEAFF. The CDR3 DNA is TGTGCCAGCAGCCCCCTGGCGGGGCTGAACACTGAAGCTTTCTTT.

The chain couples TRBV30 to TRBJ1-2, with D uncertain. With 3 bases removed from V and 7 bases from J, the gap between germline ends came to 12 bases. The CDR3 spans 12 residues. CDR1 is GTSNPN and CDR2 is SVGIG in the germline V gene (reference sequence). The CDR3 nucleotides read TGTGCCTGGAGCTCCGGTATCGGTGGCTACACCTTC. Protein sequence: CAWSSGIGGYTF.

Notes on this clone: Distinct nucleotide sequences in the sample also encode this CDR3. The chain employs TRBV6-4 and TRBJ1-1; D call uncertain. V lost 4 bases and J lost 0, with 6 bases in between. Germline-derived CDR1 and CDR2 are MRHNA and SNTAGT. The CDR3 totals 13 residues. The CDR3 spells CASSGTVNTEAFF. Here the CDR3 DNA reads TGTGCCAGCAGTGGGACGGTGAACACTGAAGCTTTCTTT.

The chain joins TRBV4-1 to TRBJ2-7; 12 nucleotides agree with TRBD2. Trimming took 2 bases from V and 4 from J; bases not matched to a gene: 12. The CDR3 loop spans 18 amino acids. CDR1 and CDR2 from the germline V gene are MGHRA and YSYEKL. The CDR3 DNA sequence: TGCGCCAGCAGCCAACGACTAGCGGGGGACGTAGCCTATTACGAGCAGTACTTC. The encoded protein is CASSQRLAGDVAYYEQYF.

This chain connects TRBV27 to TRBJ2-1; TRBD2 might be the D (6 bases). Looked up from germline, CDR1 is MNHEY and CDR2 is SMNVEV (reference sequence). The CDR3 totals 14 residues. V was trimmed by 6 bases and J by 4 bases, leaving 13 bases between them. CDR3: CASRTGTPYNEQFF. The CDR3 bases are TGTGCCAGCAGAACCGGGACTCCTTACAATGAGCAGTTCTTC.